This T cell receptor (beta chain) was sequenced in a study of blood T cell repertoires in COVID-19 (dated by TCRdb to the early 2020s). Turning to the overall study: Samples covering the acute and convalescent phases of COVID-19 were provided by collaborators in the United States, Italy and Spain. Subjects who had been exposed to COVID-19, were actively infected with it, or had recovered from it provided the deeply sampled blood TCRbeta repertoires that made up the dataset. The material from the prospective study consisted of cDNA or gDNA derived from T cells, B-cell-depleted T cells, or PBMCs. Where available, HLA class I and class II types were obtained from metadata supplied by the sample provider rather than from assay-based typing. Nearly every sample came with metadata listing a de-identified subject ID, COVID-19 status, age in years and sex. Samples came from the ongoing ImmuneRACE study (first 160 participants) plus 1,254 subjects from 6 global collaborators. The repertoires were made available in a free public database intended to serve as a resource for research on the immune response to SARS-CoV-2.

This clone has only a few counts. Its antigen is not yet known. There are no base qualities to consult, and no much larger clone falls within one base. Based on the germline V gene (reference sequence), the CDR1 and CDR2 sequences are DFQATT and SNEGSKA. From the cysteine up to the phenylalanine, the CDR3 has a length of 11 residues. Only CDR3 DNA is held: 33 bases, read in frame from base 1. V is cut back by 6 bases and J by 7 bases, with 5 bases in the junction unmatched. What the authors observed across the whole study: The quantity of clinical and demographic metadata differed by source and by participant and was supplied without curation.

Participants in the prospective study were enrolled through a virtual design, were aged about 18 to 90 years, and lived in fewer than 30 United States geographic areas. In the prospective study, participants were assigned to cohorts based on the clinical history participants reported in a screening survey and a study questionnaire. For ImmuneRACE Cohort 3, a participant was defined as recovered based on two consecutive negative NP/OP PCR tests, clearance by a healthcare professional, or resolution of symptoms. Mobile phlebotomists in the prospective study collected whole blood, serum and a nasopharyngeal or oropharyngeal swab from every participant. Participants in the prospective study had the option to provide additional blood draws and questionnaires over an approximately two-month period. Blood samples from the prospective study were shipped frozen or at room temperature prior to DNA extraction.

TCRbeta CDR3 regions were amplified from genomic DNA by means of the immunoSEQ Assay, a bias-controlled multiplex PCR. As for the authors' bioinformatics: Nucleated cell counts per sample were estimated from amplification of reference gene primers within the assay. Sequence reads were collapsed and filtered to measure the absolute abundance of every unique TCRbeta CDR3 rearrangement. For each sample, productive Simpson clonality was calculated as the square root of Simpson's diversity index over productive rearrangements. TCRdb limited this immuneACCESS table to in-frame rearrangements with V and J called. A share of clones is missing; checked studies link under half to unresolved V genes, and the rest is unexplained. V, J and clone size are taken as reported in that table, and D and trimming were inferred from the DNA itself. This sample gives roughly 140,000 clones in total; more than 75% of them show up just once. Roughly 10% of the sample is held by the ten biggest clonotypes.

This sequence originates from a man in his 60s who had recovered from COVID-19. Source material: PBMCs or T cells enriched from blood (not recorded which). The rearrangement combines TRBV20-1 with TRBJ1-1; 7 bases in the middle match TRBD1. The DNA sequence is TGCAGTGCCCGAAGGACAGGTGAAGCTTTCTTT. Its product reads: CSARRTGEAFF.